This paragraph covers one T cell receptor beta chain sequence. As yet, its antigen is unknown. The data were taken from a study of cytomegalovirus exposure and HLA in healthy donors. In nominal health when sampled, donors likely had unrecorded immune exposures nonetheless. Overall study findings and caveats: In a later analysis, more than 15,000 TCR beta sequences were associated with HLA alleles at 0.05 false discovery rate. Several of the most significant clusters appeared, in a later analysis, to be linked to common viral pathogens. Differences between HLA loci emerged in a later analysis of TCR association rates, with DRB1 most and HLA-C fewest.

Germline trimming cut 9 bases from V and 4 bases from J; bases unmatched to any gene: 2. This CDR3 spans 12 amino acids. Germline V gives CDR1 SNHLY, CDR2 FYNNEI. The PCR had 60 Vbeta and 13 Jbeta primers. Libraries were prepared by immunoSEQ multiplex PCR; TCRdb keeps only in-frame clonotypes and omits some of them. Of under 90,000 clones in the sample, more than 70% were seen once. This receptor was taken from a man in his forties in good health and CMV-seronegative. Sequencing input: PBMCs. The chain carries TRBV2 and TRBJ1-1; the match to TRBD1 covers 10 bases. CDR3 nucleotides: TGTGCCAGGAGGACAGGGGGCACTGAAGCTTTCTTT. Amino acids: CARRTGGTEAFF.